This TCR beta chain was retrieved from a study of CXCR3-negative and CXCR3-positive naive CD8 T cells. CDR1 is LNHDA, CDR2 SQIVND, per germline (reference sequence). The length of the CDR3 is 16 residues. Researchers reported sorting every CD8+ T cell subset in triplicate, 300,000 cells per sort. CD45RO-CCR7+CD27+CD95- marked naive CD8+ T cells. Study-level points and caveats: High diversity, comparable across both naive subsets, contrasted with much lower diversity in memory CD8+ cells. Relative to CXCR3-negative naive cells, CXCR3-positive naive cells had more hydrophobic TRB CDR3s. Similar TRBV-TRBJ usage characterized naive CXCR3-negative and CXCR3-positive cells; memory cells differed.

On this clonotype itself: What it recognizes is unknown.

The libraries of TRB cDNA were prepared using 5' RACE with UMI labels. With the 5' RACE reads reprocessed, TCRdb shows one record per CDR3 protein and no DNA. This repertoire includes about 130,000 distinct CDR3 sequences. Sequenced input: naive CXCR3+ CD8+ T cells from blood. Sample subset: CD45RO-CCR7+CD27+CD95- naive CD8+ T cells expressing CXCR3 (TNR3+). This chain links TRBV19 with TRBJ1-2; with no DNA, the TCRdb D assignment of TRBD1 cannot be verified. The receptor's source is a human donor in good health. Some clones in this sample may be carry-over from other donors' samples. Here the CDR3 reads CASSPDAGTGVYGYTF.